The following is a T cell receptor (beta chain) sequence with its context. Its target is unknown. Germline V gene data show CDR1 as DFQATT and CDR2 as SNEGSKA (reference sequence). V lost 5 bases and J 4 bases, leaving 18 bases between the germline ends. This CDR3 contains 14 residues. This entry comes from a study of blood T cells in healthy people across ages. General observations from the study: The CMV status of each donor remained undetermined, and this could have confounded shifts in expanded clonotypes.

With a J-beta primer mix and a sample-barcoded 5' primer, a second PCR ran about 6 to 11 cycles. Each sample provided no less than 2.5 million CDR3-containing paired-end reads. TCRdb analysed the 5' RACE reads with MiXCR anew, one entry per CDR3 protein. The table shows 1.5 million to 2 million distinct CDR3 sequences, with around half occurring only once. What was sequenced was blood. This receptor was identified in a woman between 40 and 50 years old in good health. The chain carries TRBV20-1 and TRBJ2-7; D possibly corresponds to TRBD2 (5 bases). The CDR3 DNA is TGCAGTGCTCTTTCTAGCAGATCGACGTACGAGCAGTACTTC. It yields the protein CSALSSRSTYEQYF.